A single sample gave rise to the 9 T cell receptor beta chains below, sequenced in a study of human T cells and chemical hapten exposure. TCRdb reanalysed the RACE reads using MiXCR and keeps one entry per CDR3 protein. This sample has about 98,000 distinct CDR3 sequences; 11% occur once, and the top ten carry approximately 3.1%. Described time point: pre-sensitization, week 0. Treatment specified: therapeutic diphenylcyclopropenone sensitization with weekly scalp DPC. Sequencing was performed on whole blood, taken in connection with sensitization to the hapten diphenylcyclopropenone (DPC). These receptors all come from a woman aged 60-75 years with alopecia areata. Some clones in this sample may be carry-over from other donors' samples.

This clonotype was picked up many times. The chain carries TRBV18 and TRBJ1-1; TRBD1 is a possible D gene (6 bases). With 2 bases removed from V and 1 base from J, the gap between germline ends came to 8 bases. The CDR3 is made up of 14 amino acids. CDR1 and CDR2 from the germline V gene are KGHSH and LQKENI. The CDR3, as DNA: TGTGCCAGCTCACCAGCGGGGGCGAACACTGAAGCTTTCTTT. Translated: CASSPAGANTEAFF. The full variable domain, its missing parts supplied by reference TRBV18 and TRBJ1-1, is NAGVMQNPRHLVRRRGQEARLRCSPMKGHSHVYWYRQLPEEGLKFMVYLQKENIIDESGMPKERFSAEFPKEGPSILRIQQVVRGDSAAYFCASSPAGANTEAFFGQGTRLTVV.

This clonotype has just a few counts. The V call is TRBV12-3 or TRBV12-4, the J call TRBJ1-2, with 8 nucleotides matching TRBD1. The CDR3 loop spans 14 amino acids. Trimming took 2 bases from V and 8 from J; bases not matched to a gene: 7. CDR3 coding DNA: TGTGCCAGCAGTTTAAGTCCGCAGGGGGCCGGCTACACCTTC. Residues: CASSLSPQGAGYTF.

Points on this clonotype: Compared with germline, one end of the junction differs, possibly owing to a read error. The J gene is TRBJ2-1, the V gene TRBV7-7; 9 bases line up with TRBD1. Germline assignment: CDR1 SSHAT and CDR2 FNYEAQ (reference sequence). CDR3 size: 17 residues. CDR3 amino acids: CASSPAPGTGTYNEQFF. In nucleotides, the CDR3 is TGTGCTAGCAGTCCAGCACCCGGGACAGGGACCTACAATGAGCAGTTCTTC.

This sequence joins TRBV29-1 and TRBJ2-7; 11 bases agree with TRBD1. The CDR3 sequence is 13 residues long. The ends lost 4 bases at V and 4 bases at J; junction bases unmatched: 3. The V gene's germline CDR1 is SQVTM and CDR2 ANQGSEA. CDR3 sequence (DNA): TGCAGCGTTGGGGACAGGGGGACATACGAGCAGTACTTC. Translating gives CSVGDRGTYEQYF.

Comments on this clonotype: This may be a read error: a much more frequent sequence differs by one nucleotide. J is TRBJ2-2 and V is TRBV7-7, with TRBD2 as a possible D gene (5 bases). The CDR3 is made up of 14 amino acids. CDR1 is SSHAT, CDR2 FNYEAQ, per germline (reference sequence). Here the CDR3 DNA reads TGTGCTAGCAGTCGTACCACCAGAACCGGGGAGCTGCTTTTT. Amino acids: CASSRTTRTGELLF. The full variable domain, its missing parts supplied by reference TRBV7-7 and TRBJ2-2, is GAGVSQSPRYKVTKRGQDVTLRCDPISSHATLYWYQQALGQGPEFLTYFNYEAQPDKSGLPSDRFSAERPEGSISTLTIQRTEQRDSAMYRCASSRTTRTGELLFGEGSRLTVL.

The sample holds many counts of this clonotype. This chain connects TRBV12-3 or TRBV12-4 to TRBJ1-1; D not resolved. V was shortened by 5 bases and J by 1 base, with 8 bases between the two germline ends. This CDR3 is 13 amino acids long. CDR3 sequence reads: CASSRPSNTEAFF. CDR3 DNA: TGTGCCAGCAGTCGCCCGTCGAACACTGAAGCTTTCTTT.

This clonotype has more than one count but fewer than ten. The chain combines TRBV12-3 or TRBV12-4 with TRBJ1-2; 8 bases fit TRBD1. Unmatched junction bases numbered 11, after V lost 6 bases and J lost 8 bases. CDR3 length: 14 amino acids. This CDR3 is CASSLTGVPGGYTF. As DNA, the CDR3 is TGTGCCAGCAGCCTGACAGGGGTGCCTGGGGGCTACACCTTC.

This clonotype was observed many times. The chain's CDR3 is CASSPGPLGQAYGYTF. The CDR3 DNA reads TGTGCCAGCAGCCCCGGGCCACTCGGCCAGGCCTATGGCTACACCTTC. This rearrangement joins TRBV7-9 to TRBJ1-2; the D is unclear. V shed 5 bases and J shed 4 bases, with 20 bases lying between them. CDR3 length equals 16 residues. The germline V gene has CDR1 SEHNR and CDR2 FQNEAQ (reference sequence). Full variable domain (outside the CDR3, taken from reference TRBV7-9 and TRBJ1-2): DTGVSQNPRHKITKRGQNVTFRCDPISEHNRLYWYRQTLGQGPEFLTYFQNEAQLEKSRLLSDRFSAERPKGSFSTLEIQRTEQGDSAMYLCASSPGPLGQAYGYTFGSGTRLTVV.

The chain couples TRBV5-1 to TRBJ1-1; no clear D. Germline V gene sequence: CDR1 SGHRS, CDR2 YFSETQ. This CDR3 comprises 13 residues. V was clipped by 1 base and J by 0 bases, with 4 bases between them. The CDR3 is CASSLNVNTEAFF. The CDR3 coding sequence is TGCGCCAGCAGCTTGAATGTGAACACTGAAGCTTTCTTT.